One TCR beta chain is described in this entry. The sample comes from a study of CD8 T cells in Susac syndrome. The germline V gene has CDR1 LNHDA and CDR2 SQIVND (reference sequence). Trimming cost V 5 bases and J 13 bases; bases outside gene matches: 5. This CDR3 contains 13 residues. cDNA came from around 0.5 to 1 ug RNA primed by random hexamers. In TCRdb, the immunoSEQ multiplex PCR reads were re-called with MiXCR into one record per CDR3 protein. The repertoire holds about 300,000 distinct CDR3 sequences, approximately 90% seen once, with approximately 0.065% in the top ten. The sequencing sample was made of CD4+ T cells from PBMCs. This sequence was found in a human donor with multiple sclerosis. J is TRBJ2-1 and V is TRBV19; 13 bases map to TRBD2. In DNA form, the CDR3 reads TGTGCCAGTAGTTCTGGACTAGCGGGAGTTCAGTTCTTC. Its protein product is CASSSGLAGVQFF.